Listed below are T cell receptor beta chains from one sample, sequenced in a study of T cell clonotyping in hematopoietic cell transplantation. Repertoires were generated with immunoSEQ multiplex PCR, while TCRdb's copy carries only in-frame clones and drops some. Among about 7,700 clones, roughly 94% were seen once, and the ten largest hold less than 1.5%. The sequencing here drew on peripheral blood mononuclear cells, taken 30 days after allogeneic stem cell transplant. Receptors originate from a male patient between 55 and 70 years old who had an allogeneic stem cell transplant from an unrelated donor, so T cells may come from the graft donor. Some clones in this sample may be carry-over from other donors' samples. Both conserved end residues are part of each CDR3. A D gene is named only where the DNA matches it firmly. Some rows have no size entry. The others give once, few or many, or a class for an expanded clone.

clone size: NA; J gene: TRBJ1-2; V gene: TRBV19; D gene: NA; CDR3 protein: CASSGGLRASGYTF; CDR3 DNA: TGTGCCAGTAGTGGAGGACTTCGGGCATCTGGCTACACCTTC
clone size: NA; J gene: TRBJ2-7; V gene: TRBV7-2; D gene: NA; CDR3 protein: CASSRTRGNEQYF; CDR3 DNA: TGTGCCAGCAGCCGGACCAGGGGAAACGAGCAGTACTTC
clone size: NA; J gene: TRBJ2-3; V gene: TRBV7-9; D gene: TRBD2; CDR3 protein: CASSLVAGATDTQYF; CDR3 DNA: TGTGCCAGCAGCTTGGTAGCGGGAGCGACAGATACGCAGTATTTT
clone size: NA; J gene: TRBJ2-2; V gene: TRBV5-6; D gene: NA; CDR3 protein: CASSLYLEAGELFF; CDR3 DNA: TGTGCCAGCAGCCTATACCTCGAGGCCGGGGAGCTGTTTTTT
clone size: NA; J gene: TRBJ1-1; V gene: TRBV7-3; D gene: NA; CDR3 protein: CASSLRGSNTEAFF; CDR3 DNA: TGTGCCAGCAGCTTAAGAGGGTCTAACACTGAAGCTTTCTTT
clone size: NA; J gene: TRBJ2-7; V gene: TRBV5-6; D gene: NA; CDR3 protein: CASSSPAVVYEQYF; CDR3 DNA: TGTGCCAGCAGCTCCCCTGCTGTGGTCTACGAGCAGTACTTC
clone size: NA; J gene: TRBJ2-1; V gene: TRBV6-5; D gene: TRBD1; CDR3 protein: CASRSRDSSYNEQFF; CDR3 DNA: TGTGCCAGCAGATCCCGGGACAGCTCCTACAATGAGCAGTTCTTC
clone size: NA; J gene: TRBJ2-3; V gene: TRBV19; D gene: NA; CDR3 protein: CASSIRLSTADDTDTQYF; CDR3 DNA: TGTGCCAGTAGTATTAGGTTGTCCACCGCCGATGACACAGATACGCAGTATTTT
clone size: NA; J gene: TRBJ2-5; V gene: TRBV28; D gene: TRBD1; CDR3 protein: CASSSPGTVETQYF; CDR3 DNA: TGTGCCAGCAGTTCTCCCGGGACAGTAGAGACCCAGTACTTC
clone size: NA; J gene: TRBJ2-3; V gene: TRBV29-1; D gene: TRBD1; CDR3 protein: CSGRDRGNTDTQYF; CDR3 DNA: TGCAGCGGAAGGGACAGGGGAAACACAGATACGCAGTATTTT
clone size: NA; J gene: TRBJ1-1; V gene: TRBV4-1; D gene: NA; CDR3 protein: CASSPSTGLNTEAFF; CDR3 DNA: TGCGCCAGCAGCCCCTCGACCGGATTGAACACTGAAGCTTTCTTT
clone size: NA; J gene: TRBJ1-2; V gene: TRBV18; D gene: NA; CDR3 protein: CASSPPGGRTIYGYTF; CDR3 DNA: TGTGCCAGCTCACCACCGGGGGGGAGAACCATCTATGGCTACACCTTC
clone size: NA; J gene: TRBJ2-2; V gene: TRBV7-3; D gene: NA; CDR3 protein: CASSSGLQNTGELFF; CDR3 DNA: TGTGCCAGCAGCTCCGGGCTCCAGAACACCGGGGAGCTGTTTTTT
clone size: NA; J gene: TRBJ2-5; V gene: TRBV11-2; D gene: NA; CDR3 protein: CASSLGFSGETQYF; CDR3 DNA: TGTGCCAGCAGCTTAGGGTTCTCAGGAGAGACCCAGTACTTC
clone size: NA; J gene: TRBJ2-7; V gene: TRBV5-6; D gene: NA; CDR3 protein: CASSFVTRPYEQYF; CDR3 DNA: TGTGCCAGCAGCTTTGTCACGAGACCTTACGAGCAGTACTTC
clone size: NA; J gene: TRBJ2-2; V gene: TRBV27; D gene: TRBD1; CDR3 protein: CASFPRTGTTGELFF; CDR3 DNA: TGTGCCAGCTTCCCCCGGACAGGGACCACCGGGGAGCTGTTTTTT
clone size: NA; J gene: TRBJ2-2; V gene: TRBV27; D gene: TRBD2; CDR3 protein: CASSRGAGGSAGELFF; CDR3 DNA: TGTGCCAGCAGTCGAGGAGCGGGAGGCTCGGCCGGGGAGCTGTTTTTT
clone size: NA; J gene: TRBJ1-1; V gene: TRBV28; D gene: TRBD1; CDR3 protein: CASSLTGFLKAFF; CDR3 DNA: TGTGCCAGCAGTTTGACAGGGTTTTTGAAAGCTTTCTTT
clone size: NA; J gene: TRBJ2-7; V gene: TRBV28; D gene: TRBD1; CDR3 protein: CASSFRTGGIYEQYF; CDR3 DNA: TGTGCCAGCAGTTTCAGGACAGGGGGTATCTACGAGCAGTACTTC
clone size: few; J gene: TRBJ2-5; V gene: TRBV6-4; D gene: NA; CDR3 protein: CASRDRTQETQYF; CDR3 DNA: TGTGCCAGCAGAGACAGGACCCAAGAGACCCAGTACTTC
clone size: NA; J gene: TRBJ1-2; V gene: TRBV28; D gene: NA; CDR3 protein: CASSQEQAPERGYGYTF; CDR3 DNA: TGTGCCAGCAGTCAGGAGCAGGCCCCAGAAAGGGGCTATGGCTACACCTTC
clone size: NA; J gene: TRBJ2-5; V gene: TRBV12-5; D gene: TRBD2; CDR3 protein: CASAALADTQETQYF; CDR3 DNA: TGTGCTAGTGCCGCCCTAGCGGATACACAAGAGACCCAGTACTTC
clone size: NA; J gene: TRBJ2-5; V gene: TRBV28; D gene: TRBD1; CDR3 protein: CASSFLRGLETQYF; CDR3 DNA: TGTGCCAGCAGTTTTCTTAGGGGGCTGGAGACCCAGTACTTC
clone size: NA; J gene: TRBJ1-4; V gene: TRBV4-3; D gene: NA; CDR3 protein: CASSQDVWDNTATNEKLFF; CDR3 DNA: TGCGCCAGCAGCCAAGATGTTTGGGACAATACCGCAACTAATGAAAAACTGTTTTTT
clone size: NA; J gene: TRBJ1-1; V gene: TRBV6-6; D gene: NA; CDR3 protein: CASSPNREGEAFF; CDR3 DNA: TGTGCCAGCAGTCCTAACAGGGAAGGGGAAGCTTTCTTT
clone size: NA; J gene: TRBJ2-1; V gene: TRBV29-1; D gene: TRBD2; CDR3 protein: CSVESVSGGPKYEQFF; CDR3 DNA: TGCAGCGTTGAATCAGTGTCGGGAGGGCCTAAGTATGAGCAGTTCTTC
clone size: NA; J gene: TRBJ1-1; V gene: TRBV5-1; D gene: NA; CDR3 protein: CASSLVGRNTEAFF; CDR3 DNA: TGCGCCAGCAGCTTGGTGGGCAGGAACACTGAAGCTTTCTTT
clone size: NA; J gene: TRBJ1-5; V gene: TRBV7-2; D gene: NA; CDR3 protein: CASSPQGRAYSNQPQHF; CDR3 DNA: TGTGCCAGCAGCCCTCAAGGGAGAGCTTATAGCAATCAGCCCCAGCATTTT
clone size: once; J gene: TRBJ2-7; V gene: TRBV19; D gene: NA; CDR3 protein: CASSILRGNYEQYF; CDR3 DNA: TGTGCCAGTAGTATACTAAGGGGAAATTACGAGCAGTACTTC
clone size: NA; J gene: TRBJ2-6; V gene: TRBV6-1; D gene: TRBD2; CDR3 protein: CASSEATSGAEVLTF; CDR3 DNA: TGTGCCAGCAGTGAAGCGACTAGCGGAGCCGAAGTCCTGACTTTC
clone size: once; J gene: TRBJ2-2; V gene: TRBV7-8; D gene: NA; CDR3 protein: CASSLGQARLRTGELFF; CDR3 DNA: TGTGCCAGCAGCCTGGGACAAGCGCGATTACGGACCGGGGAGCTGTTTTTT
clone size: once; J gene: TRBJ1-2; V gene: TRBV11-2; D gene: NA; CDR3 protein: CASSHRGGSAGYTF; CDR3 DNA: TGTGCCAGCAGCCATAGGGGGGGGTCCGCTGGCTACACCTTC
clone size: NA; J gene: TRBJ2-6; V gene: TRBV11-2; D gene: NA; CDR3 protein: CASGNRGTGANVLTF; CDR3 DNA: TGTGCCAGCGGCAACCGGGGAACTGGGGCCAACGTCCTGACTTTC
clone size: NA; J gene: TRBJ2-7; V gene: TRBV7-2; D gene: TRBD1; CDR3 protein: CASSWPGQGAWEQYF; CDR3 DNA: TGTGCCAGCAGCTGGCCGGGACAGGGGGCATGGGAGCAGTACTTC
clone size: NA; J gene: TRBJ2-3; V gene: TRBV28; D gene: NA; CDR3 protein: CASRPSYSSTDTQYF; CDR3 DNA: TGTGCCAGCAGGCCGAGCTATTCTAGCACAGATACGCAGTATTTT
clone size: once; J gene: TRBJ2-2; V gene: TRBV5-1; D gene: TRBD1; CDR3 protein: CASSYQGENTGELFF; CDR3 DNA: TGCGCCAGCAGCTATCAGGGGGAGAACACCGGGGAGCTGTTTTTT
clone size: NA; J gene: TRBJ2-2; V gene: TRBV7-2; D gene: TRBD2; CDR3 protein: CASSLGGSGTRGGELFF; CDR3 DNA: TGTGCCAGCAGCTTAGGTGGTAGCGGGACCCGGGGCGGGGAGCTGTTTTTT
clone size: NA; J gene: TRBJ2-3; V gene: TRBV7-3; D gene: TRBD1; CDR3 protein: CASSSTGGFSTDTQYF; CDR3 DNA: TGTGCCAGCAGCTCGACAGGGGGCTTTAGCACAGATACGCAGTATTTT
clone size: NA; J gene: TRBJ2-7; V gene: TRBV28; D gene: TRBD1; CDR3 protein: CASMGGTGSQYF; CDR3 DNA: TGTGCCAGCATGGGCGGGACAGGAAGCCAGTACTTC
clone size: NA; J gene: TRBJ1-2; V gene: TRBV19; D gene: NA; CDR3 protein: CASSIPSYGYTF; CDR3 DNA: TGTGCCAGTAGTATCCCCAGTTATGGCTACACCTTC
clone size: NA; J gene: TRBJ1-2; V gene: TRBV9; D gene: NA; CDR3 protein: CASSVDRDYGYTF; CDR3 DNA: TGTGCCAGCAGCGTAGACCGGGACTATGGCTACACCTTC
clone size: NA; J gene: TRBJ2-7; V gene: TRBV27; D gene: NA; CDR3 protein: CASSFISYGPGASPYEQYF; CDR3 DNA: TGTGCCAGCAGTTTTATTTCTTATGGTCCGGGGGCGAGCCCCTACGAGCAGTACTTC